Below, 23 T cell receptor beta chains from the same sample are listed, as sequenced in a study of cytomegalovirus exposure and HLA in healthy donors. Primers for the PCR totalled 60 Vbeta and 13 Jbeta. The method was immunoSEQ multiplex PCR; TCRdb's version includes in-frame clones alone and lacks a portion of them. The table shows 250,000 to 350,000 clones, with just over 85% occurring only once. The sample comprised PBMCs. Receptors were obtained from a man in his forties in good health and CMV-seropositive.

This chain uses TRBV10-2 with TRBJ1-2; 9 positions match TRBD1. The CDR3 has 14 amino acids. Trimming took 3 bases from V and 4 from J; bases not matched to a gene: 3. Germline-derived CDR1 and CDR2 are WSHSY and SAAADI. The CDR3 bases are TGCGCCAGCAGTGAACAGGGGGCCGGCTATGGCTACACCTTC. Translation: CASSEQGAGYGYTF.

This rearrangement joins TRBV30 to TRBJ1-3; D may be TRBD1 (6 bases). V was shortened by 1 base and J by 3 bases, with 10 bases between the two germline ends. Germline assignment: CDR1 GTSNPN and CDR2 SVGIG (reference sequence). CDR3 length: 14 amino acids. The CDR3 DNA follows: TGTGCCTGGAGTGACGACAGGATTGGAAACACCATATATTTT. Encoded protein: CAWSDDRIGNTIYF.

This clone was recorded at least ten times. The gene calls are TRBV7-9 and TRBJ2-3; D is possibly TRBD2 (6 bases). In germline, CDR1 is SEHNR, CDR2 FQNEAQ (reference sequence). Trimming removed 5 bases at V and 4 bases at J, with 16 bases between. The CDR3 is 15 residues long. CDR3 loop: CASSLAVGSSDTQYF. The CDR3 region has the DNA TGTGCCAGCAGCCTGGCCGTCGGGAGCTCAGATACGCAGTATTTT.

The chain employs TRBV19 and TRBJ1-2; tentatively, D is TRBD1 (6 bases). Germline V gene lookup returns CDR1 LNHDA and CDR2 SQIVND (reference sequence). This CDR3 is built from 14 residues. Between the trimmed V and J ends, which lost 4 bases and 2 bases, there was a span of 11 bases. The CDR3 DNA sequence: TGTGCCAGTAGTACCCGGGACATGAACTATGGCTACACCTTC. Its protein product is CASSTRDMNYGYTF.

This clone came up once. CDR3 nucleotides: TGCAGCGTGGGGGACAGGGGATTAAATGGCTACACCTTC. The encoded protein is CSVGDRGLNGYTF. The chain is built from TRBV29-1 and TRBJ1-2; 10 bases align to TRBD1. From germline, CDR1 is SQVTM and CDR2 ANQGSEA. This CDR3 contains 13 residues. The junction had 7 bases not matched to a gene; V was cut back by 6 bases and J by 6 bases.

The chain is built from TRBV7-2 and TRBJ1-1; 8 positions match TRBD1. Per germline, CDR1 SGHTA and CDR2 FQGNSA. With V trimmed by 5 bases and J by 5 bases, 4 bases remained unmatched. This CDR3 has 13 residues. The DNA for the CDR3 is TGTGCCAGCAGCGTGACAGGGGTTACTGAAGCTTTCTTT. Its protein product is CASSVTGVTEAFF.

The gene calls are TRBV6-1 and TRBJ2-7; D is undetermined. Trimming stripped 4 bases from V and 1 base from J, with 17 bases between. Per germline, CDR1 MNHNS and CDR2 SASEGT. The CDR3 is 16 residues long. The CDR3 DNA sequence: TGTGCCAGCAGTGGGATGCCAGGATCCCTTTCCTACGAGCAGTACTTC. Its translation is CASSGMPGSLSYEQYF.

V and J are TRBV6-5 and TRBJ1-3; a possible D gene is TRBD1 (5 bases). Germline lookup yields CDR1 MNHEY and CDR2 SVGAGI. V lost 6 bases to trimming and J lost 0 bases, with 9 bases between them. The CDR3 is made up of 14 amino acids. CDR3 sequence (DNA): TGTGCCAGCAGAGGGGCTCTCTCTGGAAACACCATATATTTT. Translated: CASRGALSGNTIYF.

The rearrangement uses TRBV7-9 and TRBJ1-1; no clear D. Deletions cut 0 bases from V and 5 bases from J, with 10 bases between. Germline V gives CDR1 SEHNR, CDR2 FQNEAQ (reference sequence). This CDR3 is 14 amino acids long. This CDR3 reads CASSLASRFTEAFF. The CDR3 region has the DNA TGTGCCAGCAGCTTAGCGTCCAGGTTTACTGAAGCTTTCTTT. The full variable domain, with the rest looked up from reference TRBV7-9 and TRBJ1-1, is DTGVSQNPRHKITKRGQNVTFRCDPISEHNRLYWYRQTLGQGPEFLTYFQNEAQLEKSRLLSDRFSAERPKGSFSTLEIQRTEQGDSAMYLCASSLASRFTEAFFGQGTRLTVV.

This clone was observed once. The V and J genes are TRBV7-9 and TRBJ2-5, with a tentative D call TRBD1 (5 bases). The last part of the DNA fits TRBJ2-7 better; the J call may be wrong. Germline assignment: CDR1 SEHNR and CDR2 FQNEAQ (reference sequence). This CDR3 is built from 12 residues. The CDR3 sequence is CASSLTGYEQYF. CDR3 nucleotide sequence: TGTGCCAGCAGCTTAACAGGCTACGAGCAGTACTTC.

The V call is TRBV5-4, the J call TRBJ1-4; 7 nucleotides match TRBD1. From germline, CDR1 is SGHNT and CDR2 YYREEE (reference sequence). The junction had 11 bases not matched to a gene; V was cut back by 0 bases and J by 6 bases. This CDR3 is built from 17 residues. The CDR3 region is CASSLDGRGTGYEKLFF. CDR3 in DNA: TGTGCCAGCAGCTTGGATGGCAGGGGGACGGGTTATGAAAAACTGTTTTTT.

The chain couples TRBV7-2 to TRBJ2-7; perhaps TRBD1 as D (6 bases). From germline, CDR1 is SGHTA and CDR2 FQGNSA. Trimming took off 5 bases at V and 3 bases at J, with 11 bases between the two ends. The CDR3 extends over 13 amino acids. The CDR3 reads CASSATGFYEQYF. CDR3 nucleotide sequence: TGTGCCAGCAGCGCCACAGGGTTCTACGAGCAGTACTTC.

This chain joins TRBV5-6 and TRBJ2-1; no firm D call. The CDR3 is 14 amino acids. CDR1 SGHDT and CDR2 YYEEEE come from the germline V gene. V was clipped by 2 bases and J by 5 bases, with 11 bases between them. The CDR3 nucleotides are TGTGCCAGCAGCTTCTCCCCGAGGAACAATGAGCAGTTCTTC. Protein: CASSFSPRNNEQFF. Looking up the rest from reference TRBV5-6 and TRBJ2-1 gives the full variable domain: DAGVTQSPTHLIKTRGQQVTLRCSPKSGHDTVSWYQQALGQGPQFIFQYYEEEERQRGNFPDRFSGHQFPNYSSELNVNALLLGDSALYLCASSFSPRNNEQFFGPGTRLTVL.

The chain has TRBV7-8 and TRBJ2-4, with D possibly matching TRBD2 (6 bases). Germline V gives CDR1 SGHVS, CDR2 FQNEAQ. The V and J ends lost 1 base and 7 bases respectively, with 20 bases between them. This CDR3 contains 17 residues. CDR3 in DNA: TGTGCCAGCAGCTTAGACGGTAGACTGGTACGGGAGAACATTCAGTACTTC. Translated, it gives CASSLDGRLVRENIQYF.

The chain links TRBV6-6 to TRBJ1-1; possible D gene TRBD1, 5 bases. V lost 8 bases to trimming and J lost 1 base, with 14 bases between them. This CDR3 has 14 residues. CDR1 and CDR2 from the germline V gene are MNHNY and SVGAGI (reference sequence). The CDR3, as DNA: TGTGCCAGCGCCGCCGGGGGACCGAACACTGAAGCTTTCTTT. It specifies CASAAGGPNTEAFF.

DNA of the CDR3: TGTGCCAGCAGTCAAGGGGGATCCGGCACTGAAGCTTTCTTT. Translating gives CASSQGGSGTEAFF. The V gene is TRBV28, the J gene TRBJ1-1; D is possibly TRBD1 (6 bases). Germline V CDR1 and CDR2: MDHEN, SYDVKM. Trimming left V 5 bases short and J 4 bases short, with 14 bases between. This CDR3 region has 14 residues. The entire variable domain, with the rest obtained from reference TRBV28 and TRBJ1-1, is as follows: DVKVTQSSRYLVKRTGEKVFLECVQDMDHENMFWYRQDPGLGLRLIYFSYDVKMKEKGDIPEGYSVSREKKERFSLILESASTNQTSMYLCASSQGGSGTEAFFGQGTRLTVV.

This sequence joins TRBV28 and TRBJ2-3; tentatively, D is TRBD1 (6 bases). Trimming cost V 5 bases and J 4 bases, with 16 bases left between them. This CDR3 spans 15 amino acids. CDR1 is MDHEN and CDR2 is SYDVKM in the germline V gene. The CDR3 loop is CASSTEQGKADTQYF. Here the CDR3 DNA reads TGTGCCAGCAGTACTGAACAGGGTAAAGCAGATACGCAGTATTTT.

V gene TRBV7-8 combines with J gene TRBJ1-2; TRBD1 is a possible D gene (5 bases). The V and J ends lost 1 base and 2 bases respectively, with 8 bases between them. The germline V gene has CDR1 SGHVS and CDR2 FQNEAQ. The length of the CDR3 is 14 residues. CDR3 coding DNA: TGTGCCAGCAGCTTAGAGGCAGGGAACTATGGCTACACCTTC. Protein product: CASSLEAGNYGYTF.

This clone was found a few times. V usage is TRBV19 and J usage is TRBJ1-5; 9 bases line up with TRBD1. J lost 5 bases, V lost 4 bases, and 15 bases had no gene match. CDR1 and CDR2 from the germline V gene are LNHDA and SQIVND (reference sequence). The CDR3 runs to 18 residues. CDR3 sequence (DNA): TGTGCCAGTAGTACCGGGACAGGGCCTTTCCTGCGAGATCAGCCCCAGCATTTT. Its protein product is CASSTGTGPFLRDQPQHF.

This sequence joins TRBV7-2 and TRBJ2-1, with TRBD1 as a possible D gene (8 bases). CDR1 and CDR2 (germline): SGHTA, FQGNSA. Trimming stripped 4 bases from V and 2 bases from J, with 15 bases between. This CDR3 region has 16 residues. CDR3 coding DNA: TGTGCCAGCAGCTCCCAGGGGGCGGGAGCCTACAATGAGCAGTTCTTC. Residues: CASSSQGAGAYNEQFF.

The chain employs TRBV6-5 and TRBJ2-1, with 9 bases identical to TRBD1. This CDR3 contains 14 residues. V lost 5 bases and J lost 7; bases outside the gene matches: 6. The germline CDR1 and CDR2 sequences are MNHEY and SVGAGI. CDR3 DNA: TGTGCCAGCAGTCGAGGACAGGGGAGGAATGAGCAGTTCTTC. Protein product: CASSRGQGRNEQFF.

The CDR3 DNA reads TGTGCCAGCAGCCGCTGGACAGACCAAGAGACCCAGTACTTC. It encodes CASSRWTDQETQYF. The chain is built from TRBV7-9 and TRBJ2-5; D might be TRBD1 (6 bases). The CDR3 has 14 amino acids. Germline CDR1 and CDR2: SEHNR and FQNEAQ (reference sequence). Trimming pared 5 bases from V and 0 bases from J, leaving 10 bases between.

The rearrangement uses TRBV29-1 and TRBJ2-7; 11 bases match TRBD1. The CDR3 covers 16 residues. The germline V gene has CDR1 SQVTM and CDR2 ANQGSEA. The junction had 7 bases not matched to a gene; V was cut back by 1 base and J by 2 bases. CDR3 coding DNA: TGCAGCGTTGAAGGAGGGACAGGGGGTGACACCTACGAGCAGTACTTC. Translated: CSVEGGTGGDTYEQYF.